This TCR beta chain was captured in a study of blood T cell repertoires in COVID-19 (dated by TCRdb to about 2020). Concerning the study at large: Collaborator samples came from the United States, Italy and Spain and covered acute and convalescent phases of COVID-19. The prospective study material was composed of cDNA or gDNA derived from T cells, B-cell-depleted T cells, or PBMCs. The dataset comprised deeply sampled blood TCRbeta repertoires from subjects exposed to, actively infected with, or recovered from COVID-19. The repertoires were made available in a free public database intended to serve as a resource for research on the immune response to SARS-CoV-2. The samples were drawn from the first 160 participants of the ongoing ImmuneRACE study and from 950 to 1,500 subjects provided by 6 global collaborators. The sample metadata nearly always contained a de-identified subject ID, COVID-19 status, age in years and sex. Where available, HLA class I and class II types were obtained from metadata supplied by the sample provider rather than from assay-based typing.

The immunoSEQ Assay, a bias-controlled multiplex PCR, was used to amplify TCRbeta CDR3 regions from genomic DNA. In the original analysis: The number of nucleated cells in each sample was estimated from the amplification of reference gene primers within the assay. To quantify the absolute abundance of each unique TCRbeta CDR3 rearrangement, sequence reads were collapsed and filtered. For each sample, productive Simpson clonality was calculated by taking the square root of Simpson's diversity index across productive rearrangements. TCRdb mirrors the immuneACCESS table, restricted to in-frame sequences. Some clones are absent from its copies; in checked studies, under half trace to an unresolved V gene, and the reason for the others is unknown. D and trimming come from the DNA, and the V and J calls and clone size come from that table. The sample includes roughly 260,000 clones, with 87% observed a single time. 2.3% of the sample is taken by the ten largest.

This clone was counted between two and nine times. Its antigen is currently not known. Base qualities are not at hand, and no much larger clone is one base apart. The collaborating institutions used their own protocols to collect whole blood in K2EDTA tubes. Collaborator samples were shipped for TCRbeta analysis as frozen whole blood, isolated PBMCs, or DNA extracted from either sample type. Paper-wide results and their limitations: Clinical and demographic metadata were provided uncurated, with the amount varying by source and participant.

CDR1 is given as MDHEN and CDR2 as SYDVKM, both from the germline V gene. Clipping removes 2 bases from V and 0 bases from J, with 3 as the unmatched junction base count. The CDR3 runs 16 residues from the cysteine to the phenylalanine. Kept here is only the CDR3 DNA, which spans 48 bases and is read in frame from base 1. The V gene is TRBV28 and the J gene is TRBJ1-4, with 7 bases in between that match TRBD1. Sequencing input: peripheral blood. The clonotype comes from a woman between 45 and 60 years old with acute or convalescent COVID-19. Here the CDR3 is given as CASSLDRAATNEKLFF. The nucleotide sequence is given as TGTGCCAGCAGTTTAGACAGGGCTGCAACTAATGAAAAACTGTTTTTT.